Each of the 21 T cell receptor beta chains below was sequenced from the same sample in a study of T cells expressing NK-cell markers. TCRdb reprocessed the 5' RACE reads and keeps a single row for each CDR3 protein, giving no DNA. Recorded for this sample: some 410,000 distinct CDR3 sequences. Sequences were obtained from blood T cells: a sorted CD56 or NKG2C T cell subset, CD4+ or CD8+ T cells, or bulk PBMC T cells (not recorded which). The origin of the receptors is a woman aged 18-70 years in good health.

The chain has TRBV6-5 and TRBJ1-3. CDR1 is MNHEY, CDR2 SVGAGI, per germline. This CDR3 contains 14 residues. The CDR3 here is CASSSGSSGNTIYF.

The chain couples TRBV4-3 to TRBJ1-1. Germline V CDR1 and CDR2: LGHNA, YSLEER. This CDR3 is 15 amino acids long. The CDR3 sequence: CASSQEPRTDTEAFF.

This rearrangement joins TRBV4-3 to TRBJ1-6. The CDR3 loop spans 15 amino acids. Germline values: CDR1 LGHNA, CDR2 YSLEER. The CDR3 loop reads CASSQGEAANSPLHF.

The chain carries TRBV25-1 and TRBJ2-3; TCRdb designates TRBD2, a call that cannot be tested without DNA. The CDR3 length is 15 residues. Germline V gene sequence: CDR1 MGHDK, CDR2 SYGVNS. CDR3: CASSDPAGGSDTQYF. Filled out from reference TRBV25-1 and TRBJ2-3, the complete variable domain reads EADIYQTPRYLVIGTGKKITLECSQTMGHDKMYWYQQDPGMELHLIHYSYGVNSTEKGDLSSESTVSRIRTEHFPLTLESARPSHTSQYLCASSDPAGGSDTQYFGPGTRLTVL.

The chain has TRBV11-1 and TRBJ2-1; TCRdb gives TRBD1 as the D gene, but with no DNA this cannot be confirmed. The CDR3 is made up of 15 amino acids. Germline-derived CDR1 and CDR2 are SGHAT and FQDESV (reference sequence). The CDR3 here is CASSLEDRGGNEQFF. Complete variable domain (other parts from reference TRBV11-1 and TRBJ2-1): EAEVAQSPRYKITEKSQAVAFWCDPISGHATLYWYRQILGQGPELLVQFQDESVVDDSQLPKDRFSAERLKGVDSTLKIQPAELGDSAMYLCASSLEDRGGNEQFFGPGTRLTVL.

The chain employs TRBV25-1 and TRBJ1-1; TCRdb's D call of TRBD1 is untestable without DNA. Germline values: CDR1 MGHDK, CDR2 SYGVNS. The CDR3 loop spans 15 amino acids. The CDR3 sequence: CASSPPGTGNTEAFF.

V usage is TRBV3-1 and J usage is TRBJ2-7; TCRdb picks TRBD1, but there is no DNA to check that call. Germline lookup yields CDR1 LGHDT and CDR2 YNNKEL (reference sequence). The CDR3 spans 13 residues. CDR3 region: CASKGTGEYEQYF.

The chain is built from TRBV29-1 and TRBJ2-7; TCRdb's D gene call, TRBD2, goes unchecked for lack of DNA. CDR1 is SQVTM and CDR2 is ANQGSEA in the germline V gene. This CDR3 has 18 amino acids. CDR3 sequence reads: CSVLTRGTSGAPTYEQYF.

This rearrangement joins TRBV29-1 to TRBJ2-3; the TCRdb D gene call, TRBD2, has no DNA to confirm it. Germline CDR1 is SQVTM and CDR2 is ANQGSEA. The CDR3 extends over 14 amino acids. The CDR3 is CSVAGTSPTDTQYF.

J is TRBJ1-5 and V is TRBV4-3; TCRdb's D gene call, TRBD1, goes unchecked for lack of DNA. Germline V gene sequence: CDR1 LGHNA, CDR2 YSLEER. The CDR3 runs 15 residues. The CDR3 reads CASSQEGVGNQPQHF.

This sequence joins TRBV6-5 and TRBJ2-7; TCRdb reports TRBD2, a call that lacks DNA to check it against. Germline CDR1 and CDR2: MNHEY and SVGAGI. This CDR3 has 16 residues. CDR3 sequence reads: CASTPGTSGHIYEQYF.

The chain recombines TRBV9 with TRBJ1-2; there is no DNA to check the TCRdb D call of TRBD1. The germline V gene has CDR1 SGDLS and CDR2 YYNGEE. The CDR3 extends over 12 amino acids. The CDR3 loop reads CASSGNRDGYTF.

The gene calls are TRBV4-1 and TRBJ1-1. This CDR3 contains 14 residues. Germline V lookup: CDR1 MGHRA, CDR2 YSYEKL. This CDR3 reads CASSLRLMNTEAFF.

The CDR3: CASRNLNQPQHF. The rearrangement joins TRBV12-3 or TRBV12-4 to TRBJ1-5. The CDR3 sequence is 12 residues long.

The V and J genes are TRBV6-1 and TRBJ2-3; the D call of TRBD2 rests on TCRdb alone, since no DNA is present to check it. This CDR3 comprises 15 residues. From germline, CDR1 is MNHNS and CDR2 SASEGT. The CDR3 sequence: CASSKLAGGADTQYF.

The chain joins TRBV10-3 to TRBJ2-7. Germline assignment: CDR1 ENHRY and CDR2 SYGVKD. The CDR3 is 13 amino acids. The CDR3 here is CAIGETLDYEQYF.

The chain couples TRBV21-1 to TRBJ1-1. TRBV21-1 is classified as a pseudogene. This CDR3 comprises 13 residues. CDR3 protein: CASSKPLNTEAFF.

The CDR3 loop reads CASSPTEGTDTQYF. The rearrangement uses TRBV5-1 and TRBJ2-3. Per the germline V gene, CDR1 is SGHRS and CDR2 is YFSETQ. This CDR3 spans 14 amino acids. Full variable domain (missing parts from reference TRBV5-1 and TRBJ2-3): KAGVTQTPRYLIKTRGQQVTLSCSPISGHRSVSWYQQTPGQGLQFLFEYFSETQRNKGNFPGRFSGRQFSNSRSEMNVSTLELGDSALYLCASSPTEGTDTQYFGPGTRLTVL.

The V and J genes are TRBV7-2 and TRBJ1-1; the D call from TCRdb, TRBD1, cannot be confirmed without DNA. Germline V gene data show CDR1 as SGHTA and CDR2 as FQGNSA. The CDR3 length is 15 residues. CDR3 region: CASSLVRGRVAEAFF.

V gene TRBV7-2 combines with J gene TRBJ2-1; the TCRdb call, TRBD1, lacks DNA for checking. Germline CDR1 reads SGHTA; CDR2 reads FQGNSA. The CDR3 length is 15 residues. The CDR3 protein is CASTLGGPAYNEQFF.

This chain links TRBV20-1 with TRBJ2-7. CDR1 DFQATT and CDR2 SNEGSKA come from the germline V gene (reference sequence). This CDR3 has 12 residues. The CDR3 is CSAYRSSYEQYF.